This TCR beta chain was observed in a study of blood T cells in healthy people across ages. Study details: About one barcoded beta molecule per two T cells came from capture by template switching.

Study outcomes and limitations: Age advanced and TCR beta diversity per million T cells fell, roughly linearly.

Per germline, CDR1 MDHEN and CDR2 SYDVKM. Between the trimmed V and J ends, which lost 5 bases and 0 bases, there was a span of 20 bases. The CDR3 totals 17 residues. Using a J-beta primer mix together with a sample-barcoded 5' primer, a second PCR was run for roughly 6 to 11 cycles. TCRdb processed the 5' RACE reads anew with MiXCR; each CDR3 protein has one entry. Of 600,000 to 1,000,000 distinct CDR3 sequences listed, approximately 25% are singletons. Note on this clonotype: The antigen is not known.

Investigators took about 9.4 milliliters of peripheral blood from every donor. Another study also made use of these data, one on T cells of mothers and their children. As that report states: Added by the second PCR's M1S primer were sample barcodes and 2-4 random nucleotides.

The sequence came from a boy aged 5-17 years in good health. J is TRBJ2-7 and V is TRBV28; D is possibly TRBD2 (8 bases). The material sequenced was blood. This chain's CDR3 is CASSPSGGGPGSYEQYF. CDR3 sequence (DNA): TGTGCCAGCAGTCCTTCGGGAGGGGGCCCTGGCTCCTACGAGCAGTACTTC.